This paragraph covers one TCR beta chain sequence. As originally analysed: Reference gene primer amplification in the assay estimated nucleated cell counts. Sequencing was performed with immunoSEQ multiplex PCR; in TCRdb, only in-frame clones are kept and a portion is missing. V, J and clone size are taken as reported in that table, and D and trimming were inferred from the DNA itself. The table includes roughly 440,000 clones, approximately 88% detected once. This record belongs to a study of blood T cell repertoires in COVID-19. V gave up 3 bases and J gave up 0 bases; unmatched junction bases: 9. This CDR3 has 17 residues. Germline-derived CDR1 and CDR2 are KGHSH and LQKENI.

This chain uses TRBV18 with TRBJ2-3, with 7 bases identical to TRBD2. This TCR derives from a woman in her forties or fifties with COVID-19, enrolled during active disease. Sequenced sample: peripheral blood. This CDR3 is CASSPLPGLSSTDTQYF. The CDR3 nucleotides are TGTGCCAGCTCACCTCTCCCGGGACTATCTAGCACAGATACGCAGTATTTT. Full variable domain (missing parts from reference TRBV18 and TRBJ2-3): NAGVMQNPRHLVRRRGQEARLRCSPMKGHSHVYWYRQLPEEGLKFMVYLQKENIIDESGMPKERFSAEFPKEGPSILRIQQVVRGDSAAYFCASSPLPGLSSTDTQYFGPGTRLTVL.